This TCR beta chain was captured by sequencing in a study of T cells in Graves' hyperthyroidism and ophthalmopathy. Study-wide findings and caveats: Ophthalmopathy was predicted by the model a median of roughly 6 months ahead of onset.

About this clonotype itself: Its antigen is undetermined.

Amplification of TCR beta CDR3 regions was performed using RNA transcripts as template. First-round RT-PCR of the TCR CDR3 relied on the HTBI primer set. Using its own MiXCR run on the multiplex PCR reads, TCRdb lists one record per CDR3 protein. The data contain about 360,000 distinct CDR3 sequences, under 15% of them singletons. The germline V gene has CDR1 MNHEY and CDR2 SVGEGT. V gave up 5 bases and J gave up 4 bases; unmatched junction bases: 10. This CDR3 is built from 17 residues. The chain has TRBV6-2 or TRBV6-3 and TRBJ2-4, with TRBD2 identical over 11 bases. Sample: blood. The receptor was derived from a woman aged 18-29 years with Graves' hyperthyroidism. CDR3 sequence reads: CASSQPGLADLKNIQYF. The CDR3 DNA is TGTGCCAGCAGTCAACCGGGACTAGCGGATCTAAAAAACATTCAGTACTTC.